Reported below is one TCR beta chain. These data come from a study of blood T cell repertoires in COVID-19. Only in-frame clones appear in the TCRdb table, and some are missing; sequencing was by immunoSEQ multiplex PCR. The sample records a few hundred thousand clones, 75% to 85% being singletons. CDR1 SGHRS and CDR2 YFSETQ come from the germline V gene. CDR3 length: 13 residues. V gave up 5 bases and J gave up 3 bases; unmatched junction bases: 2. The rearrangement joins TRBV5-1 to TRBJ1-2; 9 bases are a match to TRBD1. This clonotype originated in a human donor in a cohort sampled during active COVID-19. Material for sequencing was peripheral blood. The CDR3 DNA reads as TGCGCCAGCAGACAGGGGGCGGACTATGGCTACACCTTC. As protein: CASRQGADYGYTF.